This paragraph covers one T cell receptor (beta chain) sequence. No antigen is known for it. The sample originates from a study of cytotoxic CD8 clonotypes in ibrutinib-treated CLL. The wider study: Outcomes included approximately 25 partial and 2 complete responses; after median approximately 70 months, approximately 14 stayed remitted and 12 progressed.

About 2 micrograms of genomic DNA, which was extracted from cryopreserved PBMCs, served as the material used for the TCR beta libraries. The CDR3 has 13 residues. Germline V gene lookup returns CDR1 MNHEY and CDR2 SVGAGI. V lost 6 bases to trimming and J lost 7 bases; unmatched junction nucleotides: 6. Depths of 1 in 200,000 to 1 in 1 million T cells were the sequencing target. Libraries were prepared by immunoSEQ multiplex PCR; TCRdb keeps only in-frame clonotypes and omits some of them. The data hold 50,000 or so clones, with over 65% observed a single time. Points from the study as a whole: Ibrutinib response saw clonality rise, and progression saw it return toward baseline.

The input for sequencing was PBMCs, taken after 24 months of ibrutinib treatment. This receptor was taken from a human donor with chronic lymphocytic leukemia. This chain links TRBV6-5 with TRBJ1-1, with 9 bases that match TRBD1. In DNA, the CDR3 is TGTGCCAGCAGCCGACCGGGACAGGGTGAAGCTTTCTTT. Its translation is CASSRPGQGEAFF.